The rows below give T cell receptor beta chains drawn from one sample of a study of T cell responses to AZD1222 COVID-19 vaccine. Data came from immunoSEQ multiplex PCR; TCRdb stores just in-frame clones and leaves some out. The data contain approximately 130,000 clones, 70% to 90% of them seen just once; the ten biggest clones take up roughly 9%. The sample consisted of peripheral blood, taken on day 0 of AZD1222 vaccination. The receptors originated from an adult in good health. Each CDR3 is given with its conserved first and last residue. The D gene is left open where the match is weak.

j_gene: TRBJ2-1
d_gene: TRBD2
len: 15
v_gene: TRBV24-1
CDR3nt: TGTGCCACCAGTGAGCTAGCGGGAGGGCCCAATGAGCAGTTCTTC
CDR3aa: CATSELAGGPNEQFF

j_gene: TRBJ2-1
d_gene: TRBD1
len: 15
v_gene: TRBV6-4
CDR3nt: TGTGCCAGCAGCCTACAGGGGGGCCCGGGCAATGAGCAGTTCTTC
CDR3aa: CASSLQGGPGNEQFF

j_gene: TRBJ2-7
d_gene: -
len: 15
v_gene: TRBV5-1
CDR3nt: TGCGCCAGCAGCTTGTGGTCCGAGAGCTCCTACGAGCAGTACTTC
CDR3aa: CASSLWSESSYEQYF

j_gene: TRBJ1-4
d_gene: TRBD1
len: 14
v_gene: TRBV27
CDR3nt: TGTGCCAGCAGTTTACGACAGGGTTATGAAAAACTGTTTTTT
CDR3aa: CASSLRQGYEKLFF

j_gene: TRBJ2-3
d_gene: -
len: 13
v_gene: TRBV29-1
CDR3nt: TGCAGCGTTGAGAGATTGGGGATAGATACGCAGTATTTT
CDR3aa: CSVERLGIDTQYF

j_gene: TRBJ2-5
d_gene: TRBD2
len: 15
v_gene: TRBV11-2
CDR3nt: TGTGCCAGCAGCTTAGCGGGGGGTACTCAAGAGACCCAGTACTTC
CDR3aa: CASSLAGGTQETQYF

j_gene: TRBJ2-7
d_gene: -
len: 11
v_gene: TRBV6-2/TRBV6-3
CDR3nt: TGTGCCAGCAGTGGGTTCTACGAGCAGTACTTC
CDR3aa: CASSGFYEQYF

j_gene: TRBJ1-4
d_gene: -
len: 14
v_gene: TRBV2
CDR3nt: TGTGCCAGCAGGCCGGGACAACTTAATGAAAAACTGTTTTTT
CDR3aa: CASRPGQLNEKLFF

j_gene: TRBJ2-1
d_gene: TRBD2
len: 15
v_gene: TRBV18
CDR3nt: TGTGCCAGCTCACCCACTAGCGGAAATTACAATGAGCAGTTCTTC
CDR3aa: CASSPTSGNYNEQFF

j_gene: TRBJ2-1
d_gene: -
len: 13
v_gene: TRBV2
CDR3nt: TGTGCCAGCAGACCTAACAGTAACAATGAGCAGTTCTTC
CDR3aa: CASRPNSNNEQFF